The clone carrying this TCR beta chain occurred a few times. Its specificity is unknown. The data stem from a study of T cell repertoires in cytomegalovirus infection. Study context: Well-studied HLA-B-restricted CMV epitopes were used in the study alongside recently identified HLA-C-restricted ones. Shared public TCR beta signatures pointed to both CMV infection and a matching HLA type.

General study results and limits: HLA-C-restricted TCR beta clonotypes specific for CMV led the ex vivo response.

TCRdb independently ran MiXCR on the reads; one entry per CDR3 protein. The table lists fewer than 850,000 distinct CDR3 sequences, around 29% of them singletons. With V trimmed by 5 bases and J by 6 bases, 22 bases remained unmatched. CDR3 length: 19 residues. The germline gives CDR1 MNHNY, CDR2 SVGAGI (reference sequence). The TCR was taken from a human donor in good health (CMV status not recorded). Some clones in this sample may be carry-over from other donors' samples. The genes are TRBV6-6 and TRBJ1-3; TRBD1 matches 7 bases. Here the sequenced sample was cultured CD8+ T cells from PBMCs, taken from culture after CMV antigen stimulation. This CDR3 reads CASSGRGTADRDPVNTIYF. The CDR3 region has the DNA TGTGCCAGCAGTGGCCGCGGGACAGCGGACCGAGATCCCGTAAACACCATATATTTT.